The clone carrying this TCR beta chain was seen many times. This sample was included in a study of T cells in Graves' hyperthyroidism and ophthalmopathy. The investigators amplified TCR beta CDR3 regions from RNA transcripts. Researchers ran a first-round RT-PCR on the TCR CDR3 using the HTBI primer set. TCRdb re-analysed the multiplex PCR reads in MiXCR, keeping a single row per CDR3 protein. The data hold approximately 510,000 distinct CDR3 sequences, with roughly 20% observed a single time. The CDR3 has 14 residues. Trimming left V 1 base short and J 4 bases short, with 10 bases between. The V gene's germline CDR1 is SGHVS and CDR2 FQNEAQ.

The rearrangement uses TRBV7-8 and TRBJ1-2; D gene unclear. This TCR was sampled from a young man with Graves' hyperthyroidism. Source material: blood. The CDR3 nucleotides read TGTGCCAGCAGCTTAGGGCGGTGGACCTATGGCTACACCTTC. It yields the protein CASSLGRWTYGYTF.